Reported below is one TCR beta chain. With 3 bases clipped from V and 4 bases from J, the junction kept 5 bases outside the gene matches. Germline V gene sequence: CDR1 SGDLS, CDR2 YYNGEE. The length of the CDR3 is 14 residues. TCRdb processed the RT-PCR reads anew with MiXCR; each CDR3 protein has one entry. The table lists more than 550,000 distinct CDR3 sequences, 14% of them singletons. This sequence joins TRBV9 and TRBJ1-2, with TRBD1 matching 8 bases. The sample was memory CD4+ T cells from blood. The sequence was obtained from a female donor in good health, serving as a healthy control. DNA of the CDR3: TGTGCCAGCAGCGCCCGGACAGGGAGCTATGGCTACACCTTC. Its protein product is CASSARTGSYGYTF.